This T cell receptor (beta chain) was captured in a study of OX40 agonist ivuxolimab in advanced cancers. Individuals having autoimmune disease history or systemic immunosuppression were not enrolled. Assay: immunoSEQ multiplex PCR; the TCRdb copy retains only in-frame clones and omits some. The table records about 100,000 clones, 70% to 90% of them present only once. The junction had 5 bases not matched to a gene; V was cut back by 2 bases and J by 3 bases. In germline, CDR1 is MNHEY, CDR2 SMNVEV (reference sequence). CDR3 length equals 17 residues. The TCR was taken from an adult with an advanced solid tumor such as melanoma, head and neck, liver or kidney cancer. Sequencing used CD4+ or CD8+ T cells sorted from blood, obtained in a trial of the OX40 agonist ivuxolimab. V and J are TRBV27 and TRBJ1-6; 9 bases are a match to TRBD1. The CDR3 spells CASSLGGQGRYNSPLHF. The CDR3 DNA is TGTGCCAGCAGTTTAGGGGGACAGGGCCGCTATAATTCACCCCTCCACTTT.